This TCR beta chain was found in a study of blood T cell repertoires in COVID-19. Germline CDR1 MDHEN, CDR2 SYDVKM. Trimming left V 1 base short and J 5 bases short, with 14 bases between. CDR3 length: 15 residues. Participants' own reports of clinical history determined their cohort assignment. It was within 2 weeks before study entry that exposed participants met a COVID-19 case. Authors' data handling: Scientists estimated how many nucleated cells there were by amplifying reference gene primers. Produced via immunoSEQ multiplex PCR; TCRdb's table is partial and in-frame only. V, J and clone size reflect that table, while D and trimming were determined from the DNA. This sample yields some 320,000 clones, of which roughly nine tenths are seen a single time; 2.5% to 3.5% belongs to the top ten.

The material sequenced was PBMCs or T cells enriched from blood (not recorded which). This chain connects TRBV28 to TRBJ1-1; tentative D call: TRBD1 (6 bases). This TCR was sampled from a woman in her fifties or sixties who had been exposed to COVID-19. The CDR3, as DNA: TGTGCCAGCAGTTTATCTGGGGGGGCCGGAACTGAAGCTTTCTTT. It translates to CASSLSGGAGTEAFF.